The 32 T cell receptor beta chains below were found in one sample sequenced in a study of blood T cell repertoires in COVID-19. TCRdb keeps only in-frame clones here, not all; method: immunoSEQ multiplex PCR. Of a few hundred thousand clones in the sample, around 79% were seen once. The sequenced sample was peripheral blood. Every receptor here comes from a woman aged 80 or over with acute or convalescent COVID-19.

The V and J genes are TRBV5-6 and TRBJ1-5, with a weak D call TRBD1 (5 bases). Germline V CDR1 and CDR2: SGHDT, YYEEEE. The V gene lost 0 bases and the J gene lost 6 bases, with 7 bases spanning the gap. The CDR3 totals 13 residues. For the CDR3, the DNA is TGTGCCAGCAGCTTGGGGGGCGGTCAGCCCCAGCATTTT. Amino acids: CASSLGGGQPQHF.

The chain uses TRBV5-4 and TRBJ1-2; 8 positions match TRBD1. Per germline, CDR1 SGHNT and CDR2 YYREEE (reference sequence). The CDR3 contains 15 residues. V lost 4 bases and J lost 3; bases outside the gene matches: 8. CDR3 sequence (DNA): TGTGCCAGCAGCCGTCCAGGGGGCGAAGACTATGGCTACACCTTC. Translation gives CASSRPGGEDYGYTF.

The chain joins TRBV6-1 to TRBJ1-5; D ambiguous. The V end was cut by 2 bases, the J end by 1 base, with 12 bases between. Germline V gene sequence: CDR1 MNHNS, CDR2 SASEGT. The CDR3 consists of 16 residues. The CDR3 DNA is TGTGCCAGCAGTGAAAGGTCCGGGGTGAGCAATCAGCCCCAGCATTTT. It encodes CASSERSGVSNQPQHF.

This chain connects TRBV4-1 to TRBJ2-6; D possibly corresponds to TRBD2 (5 bases). The CDR3 is 17 amino acids. V lost 1 base and J 0 bases, leaving 10 bases between the germline ends. Germline CDR1 is MGHRA and CDR2 is YSYEKL. Written as DNA, the CDR3 is TGCGCCAGCAGCCAAGTCGGACTGATCTCTGGGGCCAACGTCCTGACTTTC. This sequence encodes CASSQVGLISGANVLTF.

The chain links TRBV5-1 to TRBJ2-2, with 14 bases matching TRBD2. The CDR3 contains 17 residues. Per germline, CDR1 SGHRS and CDR2 YFSETQ. V lost 3 bases, J lost 6 bases, and 7 bases stayed unmatched. Here the CDR3 reads CASSSGTSGRSAGELFF. CDR3 in DNA: TGCGCCAGCAGCTCTGGGACTAGCGGGAGATCGGCCGGGGAGCTGTTTTTT.

The chain carries TRBV9 and TRBJ1-5; D call uncertain. Per germline, CDR1 SGDLS and CDR2 YYNGEE. The CDR3 runs to 13 residues. With 1 base removed from V and 4 bases from J, the gap between germline ends came to 6 bases. The CDR3 protein is CASSVSPNQPQHF. The CDR3, as DNA: TGTGCCAGCAGCGTATCCCCAAATCAGCCCCAGCATTTT. Drawing the rest from reference TRBV9 and TRBJ1-5, the complete variable domain is DSGVTQTPKHLITATGQRVTLRCSPRSGDLSVYWYQQSLDQGLQFLIQYYNGEERAKGNILERFSAQQFPDLHSELNLSSLELGDSALYFCASSVSPNQPQHFGDGTRLSIL.

The rearrangement uses TRBV5-1 and TRBJ1-5; no clear D gene. Trimming took 0 bases from V and 0 from J, leaving 7 bases between them. The CDR3 is made up of 15 amino acids. Germline CDR1 and CDR2: SGHRS and YFSETQ. Here the CDR3 reads CASSLGDYSNQPQHF. The CDR3 DNA reads as TGCGCCAGCAGCTTGGGCGATTATAGCAATCAGCCCCAGCATTTT.

V gene TRBV18 combines with J gene TRBJ1-3; D may be TRBD1 (5 bases). Germline V lookup: CDR1 KGHSH, CDR2 LQKENI. The CDR3 consists of 17 residues. Trimming took off 6 bases at V and 2 bases at J, with 20 bases between the two ends. CDR3 sequence reads: CASSRGPAVEPGNTIYF. CDR3 bases: TGTGCCAGCTCGCGGGGCCCGGCTGTAGAACCTGGAAACACCATATATTTT.

In this sample, this clone turned up a few times. The J gene is TRBJ1-2, the V gene TRBV10-3, with 8 bases fitting TRBD1. The CDR3 contains 15 residues. CDR1 ENHRY and CDR2 SYGVKD come from the germline V gene. V shed 10 bases, J shed 4 bases, and the junction held 14 bases outside the gene matches. The CDR3 DNA is TGTGCCACCGCCGATAATACCGGGACAGGCTATGGCTACACCTTC. It yields the protein CATADNTGTGYGYTF.

J is TRBJ2-3 and V is TRBV2; 8 bases are shared with TRBD2. From germline, CDR1 is SNHLY and CDR2 FYNNEI. This CDR3 is built from 15 residues. V was clipped by 5 bases and J by 5 bases; unmatched bases: 9. The DNA of the CDR3 is TGTGCCAGCAGTAGGTCGGGGGGGCCATTAGATACGCAGTATTTT. Encoded protein: CASSRSGGPLDTQYF.

The chain combines TRBV7-2 with TRBJ1-6; 9 nucleotides match TRBD1. Per the germline V gene, CDR1 is SGHTA and CDR2 is FQGNSA. The CDR3 length is 16 residues. Trimming at V came to 6 bases and at J to 6 bases, leaving 9 bases not matched to a gene. CDR3: CASRPQSGQGNSPLHF. CDR3 DNA sequence: TGTGCCAGCAGACCCCAGTCGGGACAGGGTAATTCACCCCTCCACTTT.

The chain carries TRBV25-1 and TRBJ1-1; D is possibly TRBD1 (6 bases). The CDR3 has 13 residues. CDR1 and CDR2 (germline): MGHDK, SYGVNS. Trimming shortened V by 7 bases and J by 5 bases, and 14 bases separated the two germline ends. The CDR3, as DNA: TGTGCCAGCAATGGACAGTCAAGGACTGAAGCTTTCTTT. Translation: CASNGQSRTEAFF.

The V call is TRBV5-1, the J call TRBJ1-5, with TRBD1 identical over 7 bases. Germline V lookup: CDR1 SGHRS, CDR2 YFSETQ. This CDR3 has 15 amino acids. V lost 5 bases to trimming and J lost 6 bases; unmatched junction nucleotides: 11. The CDR3 loop is CASSLAGQASQPQHF. CDR3 nucleotides: TGCGCCAGCAGTCTTGCCGGACAGGCTAGTCAGCCCCAGCATTTT.

This chain links TRBV6-6 with TRBJ2-5; 7 bases match TRBD1. This CDR3 region has 14 residues. The junction had 9 bases not matched to a gene; V was cut back by 6 bases and J by 5 bases. Germline-derived CDR1 and CDR2 are MNHNY and SVGAGI (reference sequence). CDR3 DNA: TGTGCCAGCAGGCTGACAGGGAATGGGGAGACCCAGTACTTC. As protein: CASRLTGNGETQYF.

V is TRBV7-7 and J is TRBJ1-1, with 12 bases lining up with TRBD1. Germline trimming cut 5 bases from V and 6 bases from J; bases unmatched to any gene: 16. The CDR3 has 18 residues. CDR1 and CDR2 from the germline V gene are SSHAT and FNYEAQ (reference sequence). The CDR3 region is CASSPLMGTGGYPSEAFF. CDR3 coding DNA: TGTGCCAGCAGCCCCTTGATGGGGACAGGGGGCTATCCGTCTGAAGCTTTCTTT.

This rearrangement joins TRBV2 to TRBJ1-2, with D perhaps matching TRBD1 (6 bases). Trimming removed 2 bases from V and 7 bases from J, with 23 bases in between. The CDR3 has 17 residues. Per germline, CDR1 SNHLY and CDR2 FYNNEI. CDR3 region: CASSETTWTAARRGYTF. In DNA form, the CDR3 reads TGTGCCAGCAGTGAAACCACCTGGACAGCCGCGCGCCGTGGCTACACCTTC. Supplemented by reference TRBV2 and TRBJ1-2, the full variable domain reads EPEVTQTPSHQVTQMGQEVILRCVPISNHLYFYWYRQILGQKVEFLVSFYNNEISEKSEIFDDQFSVERPDGSNFTLKIRSTKLEDSAMYFCASSETTWTAARRGYTFGSGTRLTVV.

This clone was observed a few times. The CDR3: CASTQAGGEAFF. The CDR3 DNA is TGTGCCAGCACCCAGGCGGGTGGTGAAGCTTTCTTT. This chain connects TRBV12-3 or TRBV12-4 to TRBJ1-1; D unresolved. This CDR3 spans 12 amino acids. The V end lost 7 bases, the J end lost 7 bases, and 13 bases lay between the germline ends.

This chain uses TRBV19 with TRBJ1-6, with 8 nucleotides matching TRBD1. Per the germline V gene, CDR1 is LNHDA and CDR2 is SQIVND (reference sequence). CDR3 length equals 16 residues. V dropped 2 bases and J dropped 7; count of bases not matched to a gene: 7. CDR3 residues: CASSIRTGRGNSPLHF. The CDR3 nucleotides read TGTGCCAGTAGTATAAGGACAGGGAGGGGAAATTCACCCCTCCACTTT.

CDR3 bases: TGTGCCAGTAGTATCCCTGCGTGGGGGGCTGGGGCCAACGTCCTGACTTTC. Protein product: CASSIPAWGAGANVLTF. V and J are TRBV19 and TRBJ2-6; maybe TRBD2 (6 bases). Trimming took off 3 bases at V and 2 bases at J, with 14 bases between the two ends. This CDR3 spans 17 amino acids. Germline V gene sequence: CDR1 LNHDA, CDR2 SQIVND (reference sequence).

The rearrangement joins TRBV20-1 to TRBJ1-1, with D uncertain. The CDR3 length is 11 residues. V was clipped by 2 bases and J by 10 bases, with 11 bases between them. CDR1 is DFQATT, CDR2 SNEGSKA, per germline (reference sequence). CDR3 protein: CSARLQLVAFF. The CDR3 nucleotides read TGCAGTGCTAGACTCCAACTAGTAGCTTTCTTT.

DNA of the CDR3: TGTGCCAGCATGAACGACAGGAACACTGAAGCTTTCTTT. It specifies CASMNDRNTEAFF. The chain recombines TRBV12-1 with TRBJ1-1; the D call TRBD1 from the table was never checked on the DNA. TRBV12-1 has pseudogene status. CDR3 size: 13 residues.

As DNA, the CDR3 is TGCAGCGGGAGGACAGGGAACGCGAACACCGGGGAGCTGTTTTTT. Its protein product is CSGRTGNANTGELFF. This rearrangement joins TRBV29-1 to TRBJ2-2; 8 bases fit TRBD1. Unmatched junction bases numbered 7, after V lost 7 bases and J lost 0 bases. This CDR3 is built from 15 residues. Germline values: CDR1 SQVTM, CDR2 ANQGSEA.

The rearrangement joins TRBV4-2 to TRBJ2-1; the match to TRBD2 covers 8 bases. The germline gives CDR1 LGHNA, CDR2 YNFKEQ. V was pared by 1 base and J by 9 bases, with 14 bases of the junction left unmatched. There are 17 residues in the CDR3. The CDR3 DNA is TGTGCCAGCAGCCAAGGAGGGCTAGCGGGCCAAGACGGTGAGCAGTTCTTC. Translated: CASSQGGLAGQDGEQFF.

The genes are TRBV5-1 and TRBJ1-1; 7 bases are a match to TRBD1. This CDR3 is built from 17 residues. V dropped 4 bases and J dropped 1; count of bases not matched to a gene: 13. Germline V CDR1 and CDR2: SGHRS, YFSETQ. The CDR3 sequence is CASSPWGDSSTNTEAFF. The CDR3 DNA reads as TGCGCCAGCAGCCCGTGGGGGGACAGCTCTACGAACACTGAAGCTTTCTTT. Based on the CDR3 plus reference TRBV5-1 and TRBJ1-1, the full variable domain is KAGVTQTPRYLIKTRGQQVTLSCSPISGHRSVSWYQQTPGQGLQFLFEYFSETQRNKGNFPGRFSGRQFSNSRSEMNVSTLELGDSALYLCASSPWGDSSTNTEAFFGQGTRLTVV.

For the CDR3, the DNA is TGCGCCAGCAGCTTGGCCCCACCGGGACAGGGAACCGGGGAGCTGTTTTTT. Protein product: CASSLAPPGQGTGELFF. The rearrangement uses TRBV5-1 and TRBJ2-2, with 9 bases that match TRBD1. Germline V gene data show CDR1 as SGHRS and CDR2 as YFSETQ. J gave up 5 bases and V 0 bases, and 8 bases lay outside the gene matches. The CDR3 extends over 17 amino acids.

A few counts support this clone. In DNA form, the CDR3 reads TGCGCCAGCAGCTTAGACCCAGGGGGTAGCAATCAGCCCCAGCATTTT. Protein: CASSLDPGGSNQPQHF. V is TRBV5-1 and J is TRBJ1-5, with TRBD1 identical over 7 bases. V gave up 2 bases and J gave up 0 bases; unmatched junction bases: 5. This CDR3 has 16 residues. Germline-derived CDR1 and CDR2 are SGHRS and YFSETQ.

This chain connects TRBV3-1 (or the pseudogene TRBV3-2) to TRBJ2-1; D is undetermined. CDR1 is LGHDT and CDR2 is YNNKEL in the germline V gene (reference sequence). V lost 2 bases, J lost 9 bases, and 5 bases lay in between. The CDR3 spans 11 residues. CDR3 nucleotide sequence: TGTGCCAGCAGCCAAAGTAGTGAGCAGTTCTTC. It is translated as CASSQSSEQFF.

This rearrangement joins TRBV2 to TRBJ1-1; D call uncertain. Trimming removed 7 bases at V and 0 bases at J, with 12 bases between. The CDR3 loop spans 14 amino acids. CDR1 SNHLY and CDR2 FYNNEI come from the germline V gene. The CDR3 loop reads CASTRTEMNTEAFF. DNA of the CDR3: TGTGCCAGCACCCGCACGGAGATGAACACTGAAGCTTTCTTT.

This chain connects TRBV18 to TRBJ1-6, with D unclear. CDR3 length: 17 residues. Germline V gene lookup returns CDR1 KGHSH and CDR2 LQKENI. Trimming shortened V by 2 bases and J by 10 bases, and 21 bases separated the two germline ends. The CDR3 here is CASSPVAGASTVSPLHF. The CDR3 nucleotides read TGTGCCAGCTCACCAGTGGCAGGCGCCTCTACTGTCTCACCCCTCCACTTT.

The V gene is TRBV11-3, the J gene TRBJ2-1; the match to TRBD2 covers 15 bases. This CDR3 region has 14 residues. With 4 bases clipped from V and 9 bases from J, the junction kept 1 base outside the gene matches. Germline CDR1 is SGHNT and CDR2 is YENEEA. The CDR3 here is CASSWGLAGGEQFF. CDR3 sequence (DNA): TGTGCCAGCAGCTGGGGACTAGCGGGGGGTGAGCAGTTCTTC.

The chain couples TRBV12-3 or TRBV12-4 to TRBJ2-3; maybe TRBD1 (6 bases). This CDR3 comprises 13 residues. The V and J ends lost 9 bases and 0 bases respectively, with 10 bases between them. This CDR3 is CASGQSSTDTQYF. CDR3 in DNA: TGTGCCAGTGGACAGTCTAGCACAGATACGCAGTATTTT.

DNA of the CDR3: TGCGCCAGCAGCTCCCAGACCGGGACAGGGAGCTACGAGCAGTACTTC. The encoded protein is CASSSQTGTGSYEQYF. The J gene is TRBJ2-7, the V gene TRBV5-1, with 9 bases identical to TRBD1. Unmatched junction bases numbered 10, after V lost 3 bases and J lost 3 bases. The V gene's germline CDR1 is SGHRS and CDR2 YFSETQ. This CDR3 is 16 amino acids long.